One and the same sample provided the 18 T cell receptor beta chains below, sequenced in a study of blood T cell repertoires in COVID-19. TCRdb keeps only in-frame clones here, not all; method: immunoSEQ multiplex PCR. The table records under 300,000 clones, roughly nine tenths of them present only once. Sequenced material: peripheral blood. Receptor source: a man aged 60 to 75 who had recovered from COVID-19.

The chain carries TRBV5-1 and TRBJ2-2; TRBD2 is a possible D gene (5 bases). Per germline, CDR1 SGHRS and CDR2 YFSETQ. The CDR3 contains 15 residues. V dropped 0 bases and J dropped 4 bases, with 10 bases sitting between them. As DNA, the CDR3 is TGCGCCAGCAGCTTGGTCTTAGGGAGCACCGGGGAGCTGTTTTTT. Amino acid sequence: CASSLVLGSTGELFF.

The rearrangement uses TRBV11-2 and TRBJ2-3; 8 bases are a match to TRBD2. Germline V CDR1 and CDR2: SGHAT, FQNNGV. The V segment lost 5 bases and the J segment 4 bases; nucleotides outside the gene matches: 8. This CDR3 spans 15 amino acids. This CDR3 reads CASSEYGTRADTQYF. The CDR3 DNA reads TGTGCCAGCAGCGAGTACGGGACTAGAGCAGATACGCAGTATTTT.

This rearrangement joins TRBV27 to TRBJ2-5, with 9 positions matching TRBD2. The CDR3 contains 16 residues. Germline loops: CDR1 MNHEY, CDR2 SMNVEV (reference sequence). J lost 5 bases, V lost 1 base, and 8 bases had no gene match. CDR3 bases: TGTGCCAGCAGTTTATTTGGGACTAGCCTTTGGGAGACCCAGTACTTC. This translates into CASSLFGTSLWETQYF.

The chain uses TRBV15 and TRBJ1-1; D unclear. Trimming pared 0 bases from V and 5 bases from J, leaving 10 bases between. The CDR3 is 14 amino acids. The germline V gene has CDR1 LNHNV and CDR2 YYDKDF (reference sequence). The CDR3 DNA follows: TGTGCCACCAGCAGAGATCTGCTAAAGACTGAAGCTTTCTTT. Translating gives CATSRDLLKTEAFF. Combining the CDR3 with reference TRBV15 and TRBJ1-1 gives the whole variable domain DAMVIQNPRYQVTQFGKPVTLSCSQTLNHNVMYWYQQKSSQAPKLLFHYYDKDFNNEADTPDNFQSRRPNTSFCFLDIRSPGLGDTAMYLCATSRDLLKTEAFFGQGTRLTVV.

The CDR3 DNA reads TGTGCCAGCAGTTTAGCGGGGGTGGCGGAGCAGTTCTTC. Protein product: CASSLAGVAEQFF. The chain carries TRBV27 and TRBJ2-1; TRBD2 aligns across 7 bases. This CDR3 contains 13 residues. Losses at the gene ends were 2 bases for V and 10 bases for J; bases not matched to a gene: 5. The germline V gene has CDR1 MNHEY and CDR2 SMNVEV (reference sequence).

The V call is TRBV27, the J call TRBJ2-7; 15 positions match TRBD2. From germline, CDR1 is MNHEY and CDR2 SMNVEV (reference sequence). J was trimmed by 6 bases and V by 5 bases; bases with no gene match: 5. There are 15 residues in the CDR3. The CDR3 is CASSPRTSGGGEQYV. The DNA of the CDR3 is TGTGCCAGCAGTCCCCGGACTAGCGGGGGGGGCGAGCAGTACGTC.

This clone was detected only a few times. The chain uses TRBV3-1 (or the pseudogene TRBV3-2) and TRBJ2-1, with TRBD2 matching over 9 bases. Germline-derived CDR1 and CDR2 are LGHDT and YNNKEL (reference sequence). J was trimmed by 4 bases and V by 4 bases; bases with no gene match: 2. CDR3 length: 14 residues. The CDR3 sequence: CASSLAGAYNEQFF. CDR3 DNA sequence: TGTGCCAGCAGCCTAGCGGGGGCATACAATGAGCAGTTCTTC.

For the CDR3, the DNA is TGTGCCACCCTTTTTACAGGGCAAGGAGCAAGGTTGGGGCTAAGGAATTCACCCCTCCACTTT. It is translated as CATLFTGQGARLGLRNSPLHF. The rearrangement uses TRBV19 and TRBJ1-6; TRBD1 might be the D (6 bases). Germline CDR1 reads LNHDA; CDR2 reads SQIVND (reference sequence). The CDR3 length is 21 residues. Trimming shortened V by 10 bases and J by 7 bases, and 38 bases separated the two germline ends.

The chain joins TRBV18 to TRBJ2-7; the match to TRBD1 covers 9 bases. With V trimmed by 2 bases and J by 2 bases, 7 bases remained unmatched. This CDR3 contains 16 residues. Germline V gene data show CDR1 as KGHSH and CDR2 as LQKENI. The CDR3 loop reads CASSPLGQGVTYEQYF. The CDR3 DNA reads TGTGCCAGCTCACCATTGGGACAGGGTGTAACCTACGAGCAGTACTTC.

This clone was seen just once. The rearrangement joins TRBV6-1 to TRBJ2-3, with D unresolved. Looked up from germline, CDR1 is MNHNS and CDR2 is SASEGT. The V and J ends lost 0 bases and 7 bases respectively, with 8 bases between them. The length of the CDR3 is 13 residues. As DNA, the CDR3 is TGTGCCAGCAGTGAAGCATTCCGTAATACGCAGTATTTT. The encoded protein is CASSEAFRNTQYF.

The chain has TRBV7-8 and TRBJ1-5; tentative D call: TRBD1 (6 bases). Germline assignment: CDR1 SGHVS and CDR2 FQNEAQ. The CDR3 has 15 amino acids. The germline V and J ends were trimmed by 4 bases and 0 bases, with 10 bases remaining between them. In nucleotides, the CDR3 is TGTGCCAGCAGCTCGGACAGATATAGCAATCAGCCCCAGCATTTT. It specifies CASSSDRYSNQPQHF.

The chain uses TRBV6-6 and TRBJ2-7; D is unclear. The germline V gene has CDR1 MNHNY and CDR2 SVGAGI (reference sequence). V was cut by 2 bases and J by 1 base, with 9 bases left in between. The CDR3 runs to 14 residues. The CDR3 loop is CASSYGTISYEQYF. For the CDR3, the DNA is TGTGCCAGCAGTTACGGCACTATATCCTACGAGCAGTACTTC.

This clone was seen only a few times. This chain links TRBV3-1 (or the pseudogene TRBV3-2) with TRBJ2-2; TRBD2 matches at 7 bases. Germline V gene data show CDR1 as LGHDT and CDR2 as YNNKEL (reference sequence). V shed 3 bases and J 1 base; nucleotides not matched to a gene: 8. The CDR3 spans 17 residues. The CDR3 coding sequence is TGTGCCAGCAGCCACCCGGGACTAACCCTGAACACCGGGGAGCTGTTTTTT. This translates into CASSHPGLTLNTGELFF.

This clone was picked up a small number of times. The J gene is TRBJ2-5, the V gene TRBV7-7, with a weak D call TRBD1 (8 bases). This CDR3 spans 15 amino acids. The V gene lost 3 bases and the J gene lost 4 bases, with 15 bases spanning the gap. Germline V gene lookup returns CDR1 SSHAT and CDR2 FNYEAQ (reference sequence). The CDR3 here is CASSLRQGRGETQYF. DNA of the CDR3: TGTGCCAGCAGCTTGAGACAGGGGAGGGGAGAGACCCAGTACTTC.

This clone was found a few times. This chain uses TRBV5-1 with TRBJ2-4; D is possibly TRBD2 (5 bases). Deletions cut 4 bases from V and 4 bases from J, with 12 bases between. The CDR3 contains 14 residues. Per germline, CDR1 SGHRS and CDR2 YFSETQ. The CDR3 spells CASSMAPGKNIQYF. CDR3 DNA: TGCGCCAGCAGCATGGCTCCGGGGAAAAACATTCAGTACTTC.

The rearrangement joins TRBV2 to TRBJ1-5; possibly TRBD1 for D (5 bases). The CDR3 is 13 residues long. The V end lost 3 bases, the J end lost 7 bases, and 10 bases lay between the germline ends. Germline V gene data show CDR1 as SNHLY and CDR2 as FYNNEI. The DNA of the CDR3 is TGTGCCAGCAGTGAGTTTGGGGGGCAGCCCCAGCATTTT. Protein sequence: CASSEFGGQPQHF.

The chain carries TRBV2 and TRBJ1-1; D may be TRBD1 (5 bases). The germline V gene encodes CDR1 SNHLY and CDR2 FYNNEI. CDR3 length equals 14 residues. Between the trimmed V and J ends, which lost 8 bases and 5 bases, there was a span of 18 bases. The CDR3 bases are TGTGCCAGCGCCCGCGGGAGGGGAGGGACTGAAGCTTTCTTT. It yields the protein CASARGRGGTEAFF.

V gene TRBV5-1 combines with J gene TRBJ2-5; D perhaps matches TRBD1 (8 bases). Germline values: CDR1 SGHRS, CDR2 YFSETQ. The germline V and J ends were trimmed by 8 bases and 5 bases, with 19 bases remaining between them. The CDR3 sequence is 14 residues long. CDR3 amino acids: CARSNTGGVETQYF. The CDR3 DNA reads TGCGCCAGGTCGAATACAGGGGGGGTTGAGACCCAGTACTTC.